This T cell receptor (beta chain) emerged from a study of CD8+CD57+ T cells in acquired aplastic anemia. About the study: An average of 3.2 ug of DNA was obtained from sorted CD4+ and CD8+ cells. Healthy donors had, on average, around 9.9 million reads for their CD4+ cells.

Regarding this clonotype: What it binds is unknown.

Investigators profiled TCR beta VDJ and CDR3 from genomic DNA template. MiXCR, run by TCRdb on the reads, gives a single entry per CDR3 protein. The repertoire includes 150,000 to 200,000 distinct CDR3 sequences, roughly 48% of them detected once, and approximately 1.1% sits in the top ten. Broader study findings: Controls and patients did not differ significantly in CD8+ Simpson's diversity.

Material: sorted CD4+, CD8+, or CD8+CD57+ T cells (not recorded which) from PBMCs. The source is a human donor in good health.

The CDR3 DNA follows: TGTGCCAGCAGCGTAGGACCTGGGGAGCTGTTTTTT. The encoded protein is CASSVGPGELFF. The rearrangement links TRBV9 to TRBJ2-2; D gene uncertain. Germline CDR1 reads SGDLS; CDR2 reads YYNGEE. Trimming left V 0 bases short and J 8 bases short, with 5 bases between. The CDR3 has 12 residues.